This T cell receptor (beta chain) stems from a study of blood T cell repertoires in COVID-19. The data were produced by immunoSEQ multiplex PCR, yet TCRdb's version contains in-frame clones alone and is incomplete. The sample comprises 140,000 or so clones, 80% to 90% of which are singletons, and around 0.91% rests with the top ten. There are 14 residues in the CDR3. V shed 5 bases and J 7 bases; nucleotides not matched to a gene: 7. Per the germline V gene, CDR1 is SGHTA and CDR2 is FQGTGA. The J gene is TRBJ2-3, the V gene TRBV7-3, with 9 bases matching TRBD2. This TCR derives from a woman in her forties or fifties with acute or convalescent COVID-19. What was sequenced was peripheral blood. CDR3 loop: CASSQSSGVYTQYF. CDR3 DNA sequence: TGTGCCAGCAGCCAATCTAGCGGGGTCTATACGCAGTATTTT.